The clone carrying this T cell receptor beta chain has a single count. The antigen is undetermined. These data belong to a study of graft-versus-host responses after intestinal transplantation. Looking at the study overall: Transplant recipients had multivisceral, liver-intestinal, or isolated intestinal grafts. Recipients uniformly received anti-thymocyte globulin induction, followed by tacrolimus and steroids for three to four years. Study conclusions and caveats: Among circulating GvH clones, peak levels were associated with early post-transplant declines in HvG clones. Detected in recipient marrow were GvH clones, some of which were first observed in ileum or blood.

The germline V gene encodes CDR1 MDHEN and CDR2 SYDVKM. The CDR3 consists of 16 residues. Trimming removed 4 bases from V and 5 bases from J; junction bases left unmatched: 10. The protocol was immunoSEQ multiplex PCR, while the TCRdb copy is restricted to in-frame clones and leaves out a portion. The sample has some 90,000 clones; roughly 80% are singletons. V usage is TRBV28 and J usage is TRBJ2-1; 8 bases line up with TRBD2. This material consisted of unstimulated CD4+ T cells sorted from spleen or lymph node cells, taken before intestinal transplant. The sequence was obtained from a human donor who received an intestinal transplant. The CDR3 DNA sequence: TGTGCCAGCAGTTCCGCCGGGACTAGGGAGCACAATGAGCAGTTCTTC. It is translated as CASSSAGTREHNEQFF.